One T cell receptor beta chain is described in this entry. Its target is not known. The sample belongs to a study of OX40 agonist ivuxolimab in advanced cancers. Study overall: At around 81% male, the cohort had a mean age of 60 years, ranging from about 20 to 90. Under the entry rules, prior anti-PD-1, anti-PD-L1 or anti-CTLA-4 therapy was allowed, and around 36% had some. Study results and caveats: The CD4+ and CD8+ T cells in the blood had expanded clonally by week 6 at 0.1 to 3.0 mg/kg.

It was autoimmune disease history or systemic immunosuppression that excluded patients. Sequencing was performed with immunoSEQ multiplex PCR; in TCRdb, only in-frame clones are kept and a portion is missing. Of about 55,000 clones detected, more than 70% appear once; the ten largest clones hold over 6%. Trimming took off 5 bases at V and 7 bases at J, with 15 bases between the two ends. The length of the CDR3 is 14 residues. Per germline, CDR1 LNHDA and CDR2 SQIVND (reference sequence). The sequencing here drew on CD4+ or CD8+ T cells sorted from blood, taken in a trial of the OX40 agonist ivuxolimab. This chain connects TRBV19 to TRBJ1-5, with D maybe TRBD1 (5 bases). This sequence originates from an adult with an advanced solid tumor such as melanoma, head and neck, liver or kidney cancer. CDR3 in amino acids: CASSWQGNQQPQHF. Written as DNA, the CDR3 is TGTGCCAGTAGTTGGCAGGGAAATCAGCAGCCCCAGCATTTT. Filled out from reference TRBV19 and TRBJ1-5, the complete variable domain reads DGGITQSPKYLFRKEGQNVTLSCEQNLNHDAMYWYRQDPGQGLRLIYYSQIVNDFQKGDIAEGYSVSREKKESFPLTVTSAQKNPTAFYLCASSWQGNQQPQHFGDGTRLSIL.